This record concerns one T cell receptor beta chain sequence. Its antigen is undetermined. This record belongs to a study of tumor-infiltrating lymphocytes in localized non-small cell lung cancer. Study in general: Patients included smokers and never-smokers with various histologies, some sampled after neoadjuvant chemotherapy. Study outcomes and limitations: Available tissue quantity limited TCR sequencing to a patient subset. Tumor T-cell fraction was not associated with recurrence-free survival. Compared with uninvolved lung, tumors showed higher T cell infiltration by TCRbeta sequencing.

Trimming left V 2 bases short and J 4 bases short, with 8 bases between. Germline values: CDR1 SEHNR, CDR2 FQNEAQ (reference sequence). CDR3 length: 13 residues. TCRdb's table, derived via immunoSEQ multiplex PCR, lists solely in-frame clones and lacks some. The table has fewer than 12,000 clones, 63% seen once. Sequencing was carried out using lung tumor tissue. V and J are TRBV7-9 and TRBJ1-2; D gene uncertain. The receptor was isolated from a human donor with non-small cell lung cancer. The CDR3: CASSLKVGYGYTF. DNA for the CDR3: TGTGCCAGCAGCTTAAAGGTCGGCTATGGCTACACCTTC. The complete variable domain, with remaining parts taken from reference TRBV7-9 and TRBJ1-2, reads DTGVSQNPRHKITKRGQNVTFRCDPISEHNRLYWYRQTLGQGPEFLTYFQNEAQLEKSRLLSDRFSAERPKGSFSTLEIQRTEQGDSAMYLCASSLKVGYGYTFGSGTRLTVV.